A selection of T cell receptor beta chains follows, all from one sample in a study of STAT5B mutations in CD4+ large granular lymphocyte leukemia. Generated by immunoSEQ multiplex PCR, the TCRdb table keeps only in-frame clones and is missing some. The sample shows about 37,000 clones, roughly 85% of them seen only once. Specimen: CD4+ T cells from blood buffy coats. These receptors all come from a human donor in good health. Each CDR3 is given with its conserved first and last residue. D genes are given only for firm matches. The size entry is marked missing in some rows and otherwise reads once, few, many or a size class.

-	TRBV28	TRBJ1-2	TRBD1	TGTGCCAGCAGTTCCGGACAGGGGTCCTATGGCTACACCTTC	CASSSGQGSYGYTF
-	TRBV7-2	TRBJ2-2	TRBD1	TGTGCCAGCAGTGGGACAGGTGGGAACACCGGGGAGCTGTTTTTT	CASSGTGGNTGELFF
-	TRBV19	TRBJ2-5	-	TGTGCCAGTAGTATCGGGACGGCAATGACCCAGTACTTC	CASSIGTAMTQYF
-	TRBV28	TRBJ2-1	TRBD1	TGTGCCAGCAGTTTATGGGCTACAGGGGGCGCGGGGAGGTTCTTC	CASSLWATGGAGRFF
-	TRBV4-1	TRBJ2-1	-	TGCGCCAGCAGCCAACAATGGGGGACTTCCTACAATGAGCAGTTCTTC	CASSQQWGTSYNEQFF
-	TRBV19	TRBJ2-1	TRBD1	TGTGCCAGTACCCCCCGGACAGGTCCCAACAATGAGCAGTTCTTC	CASTPRTGPNNEQFF
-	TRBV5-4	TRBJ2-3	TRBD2	TGTGCCAGCAGCATGACTAGCGGGACAGATACGCAGTATTTT	CASSMTSGTDTQYF
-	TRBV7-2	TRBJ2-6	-	TGTGCCAGCAGCTTAGCCGCAAGGATATCCGGGGCCAACGTCCTGACTTTC	CASSLAARISGANVLTF
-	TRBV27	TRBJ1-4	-	TGTGCCAGCAGTGTGACAGGCCGTCTTAATGAAAAACTGTTTTTT	CASSVTGRLNEKLFF
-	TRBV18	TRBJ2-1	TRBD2	TGTGCCAGCTATTACGCCGAGACTAGCGGGAGGGAGAACAATGAGCAGTTCTTC	CASYYAETSGRENNEQFF
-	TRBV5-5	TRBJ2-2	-	TGTGCCAGCAGCAACAGATGGGCAACGCCGAACACCGGGGAGCTGTTTTTT	CASSNRWATPNTGELFF
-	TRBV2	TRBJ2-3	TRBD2	TGTGCCAGCACCCCAGGGGCGGGAGGCTACACAGATACGCAGTATTTT	CASTPGAGGYTDTQYF
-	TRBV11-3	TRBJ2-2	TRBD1	TGTGCCAGCAGCCCGACAGGGTCCGGCACCGGGGAGCTGTTTTTT	CASSPTGSGTGELFF
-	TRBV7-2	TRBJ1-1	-	TGTGCCAGCAGCTTAGTTTCAGGGAGTAACACTGAAGCTTTCTTT	CASSLVSGSNTEAFF
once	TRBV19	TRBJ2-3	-	TGTGCCAGTAGTATAGCGGAGCGTAGGTATTTT	CASSIAERRYF
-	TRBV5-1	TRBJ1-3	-	TGCGCCAGCAGCTTGGCATGGGGCTCTGGAAACACCATATATTTT	CASSLAWGSGNTIYF
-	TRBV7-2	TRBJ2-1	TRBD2	TGTGCCAGCAGCTTGGGGCTAGCGGTAACTCATGAGCAGTTCTTC	CASSLGLAVTHEQFF
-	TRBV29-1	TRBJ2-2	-	TGCAGCGTTGAAGATGGGACTGGGGACAAGAGCACCGGGGAGCTGTTTTTT	CSVEDGTGDKSTGELFF
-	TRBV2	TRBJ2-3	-	TGTGCCAGCAAGCCGGAAGCGGGCCACTTCGATACGCAGTATTTT	CASKPEAGHFDTQYF